The clone carrying this TCR beta chain was seen at least ten times. The CDR3 totals 15 residues. Germline-derived CDR1 and CDR2 are SNHLY and FYNNEI. The J segment lost 0 bases and the V segment lost 7 bases, leaving 5 bases of the junction unmatched. The record originates from a study of T cells in Graves' hyperthyroidism and ophthalmopathy. Regions amplified from RNA transcripts were the TCR beta CDR3 regions. RT-PCR in the first round (using the HTBI primer set) targeted the TCR CDR3. In TCRdb, the multiplex PCR reads were re-called with MiXCR into one record per CDR3 protein. The repertoire holds around 700,000 distinct CDR3 sequences, with roughly 20% as singletons.

Source material: blood. The J gene is TRBJ2-1, the V gene TRBV2; TRBD2 aligns across 8 bases. This receptor was taken from a woman between 45 and 60 years old with Graves' hyperthyroidism that later progressed to Graves' ophthalmopathy. This CDR3 is CASIDRGGSYNEQFF. In DNA form, the CDR3 reads TGTGCCAGCATCGACCGGGGGGGCTCCTACAATGAGCAGTTCTTC.